One sample yielded the 10 T cell receptor beta chains listed below, sequenced in a study of blood T cell repertoires in COVID-19 (dated by TCRdb to 2018 to 2020). The library came from the immunoSEQ multiplex PCR assay. This is the immuneACCESS table as TCRdb keeps it, with only in-frame sequences that have V and J called. A part of the clones is gone; compared with another copy, unresolved V genes explain less than half, and the rest is unexplained. The sample table lists some 300,000 clones, approximately 90% of them with a count of one. The ten largest clonotypes hold about 4.2% of the sample. The sequenced sample was PBMCs or T cells enriched from blood (not recorded which). The receptors here all came from a man aged 30 to 45 who had recovered from COVID-19.

This clone appeared a few times. The rearrangement links TRBV7-9 to TRBJ1-2; possibly TRBD1 for D (6 bases). V dropped 0 bases and J dropped 1 base, with 12 bases sitting between them. The germline gives CDR1 SEHNR, CDR2 FQNEAQ (reference sequence). This CDR3 is built from 16 residues. CDR3 DNA: TGTGCCAGCAGCTTAGCGCCAAGGACAGTTAACTATGGCTACACCTTC. Its translation is CASSLAPRTVNYGYTF.

V is TRBV5-4 and J is TRBJ2-3, with 8 bases lining up with TRBD2. This CDR3 has 17 residues. Germline trimming cut 0 bases from V and 0 bases from J; bases unmatched to any gene: 6. Germline values: CDR1 SGHNT, CDR2 YYREEE (reference sequence). CDR3 nucleotides: TGTGCCAGCAGCTTGGAGCGGGGGCTAACTAGCACAGATACGCAGTATTTT. This encodes CASSLERGLTSTDTQYF.

The V and J genes are TRBV15 and TRBJ1-2; 11 positions match TRBD1. V lost 1 base to trimming and J lost 14 bases; unmatched junction nucleotides: 12. The CDR3 is 15 amino acids. Per germline, CDR1 LNHNV and CDR2 YYDKDF (reference sequence). CDR3 sequence (DNA): TGTGCCACCAGCAGAGTTGAGGACAGGGGGCGATGGTCTACCTTC. Amino acid sequence: CATSRVEDRGRWSTF.

The chain recombines TRBV27 with TRBJ1-2; TRBD1 is a possible D gene (6 bases). V was shortened by 5 bases and J by 5 bases, with 15 bases between the two germline ends. CDR1 is MNHEY, CDR2 SMNVEV, per germline (reference sequence). The CDR3 runs to 14 residues. The CDR3 nucleotides read TGTGCCAGCAGTCCCCCCACAGGGTGGTATGGCTACACCTTC. It translates to CASSPPTGWYGYTF.

This clone was found once. CDR3 sequence reads: CASNRLPDYGYTF. The CDR3 DNA is TGTGCCAGCAACAGGCTTCCCGACTATGGCTACACCTTC. This chain uses TRBV12-3 or TRBV12-4 with TRBJ1-2, with D tentatively TRBD1 (5 bases). The CDR3 consists of 13 residues. The V end was cut by 7 bases, the J end by 3 bases, with 12 bases between.

J is TRBJ2-1 and V is TRBV6-5; the match to TRBD2 covers 8 bases. V lost 6 bases, J lost 10 bases, and 11 bases stayed unmatched. The CDR3 loop spans 14 amino acids. The germline CDR1 and CDR2 sequences are MNHEY and SVGAGI. The CDR3 bases are TGTGCCAGCAGGAGTAGCGGGGCCCCCTTAGAGCAGTTCTTC. Amino acids: CASRSSGAPLEQFF.

The J gene is TRBJ1-6, the V gene TRBV13; D might be TRBD1 (6 bases). CDR1 PRHDT and CDR2 FYEKMQ come from the germline V gene (reference sequence). V was shortened by 4 bases and J by 6 bases, with 10 bases between the two germline ends. This CDR3 has 14 residues. The CDR3 DNA follows: TGTGCCAGCAGCTGGACAGCTGTTAATTCACCCCTCCACTTT. It encodes CASSWTAVNSPLHF.

Concerning this clone itself: The sample contains more than one DNA sequence encoding this CDR3. The V and J genes are TRBV27 and TRBJ2-7, with a weak D call TRBD2 (7 bases). The CDR3 runs to 14 residues. Trimming pared 3 bases from V and 2 bases from J, leaving 11 bases between. CDR1 is MNHEY and CDR2 is SMNVEV in the germline V gene (reference sequence). The CDR3 DNA is TGTGCCAGCAGTTTCGGGGGGCCCACCTACGAGCAGTACTTC. Translated: CASSFGGPTYEQYF.

V gene TRBV5-1 combines with J gene TRBJ2-4; 9 bases match TRBD2. V gave up 4 bases and J gave up 0 bases; unmatched junction bases: 5. Germline V gene lookup returns CDR1 SGHRS and CDR2 YFSETQ. The CDR3 loop spans 16 amino acids. The CDR3 DNA sequence: TGCGCCAGCAGCCCGAGCGGGGGGAGAGCCAAAAACATTCAGTACTTC. The encoded protein is CASSPSGGRAKNIQYF.

A remark on this clone: Within the sample, other DNA sequences also encode this same CDR3. The chain links TRBV5-1 to TRBJ2-3; no clear D gene. The CDR3 extends over 14 amino acids. The ends were cut back, 2 bases at V and 1 base at J, with 8 bases in the middle. Germline CDR1 and CDR2: SGHRS and YFSETQ. CDR3 coding DNA: TGCGCCAGCAGCTTAGCCACGGGCACAGATACGCAGTATTTT. As protein: CASSLATGTDTQYF.